This TCR beta chain was identified in a study of OX40 agonist ivuxolimab in advanced cancers. Data came from immunoSEQ multiplex PCR; TCRdb stores just in-frame clones and leaves some out. The data show about 58,000 clones, 70% to 90% seen once. The V segment lost 4 bases and the J segment 1 base; nucleotides outside the gene matches: 2. CDR1 MNHNS and CDR2 SASEGT come from the germline V gene. This CDR3 spans 15 amino acids. The sequencing here drew on CD4+ or CD8+ T cells sorted from blood, taken in a trial of the OX40 agonist ivuxolimab. V is TRBV6-1 and J is TRBJ1-4, with TRBD1 matching 8 bases. The clonotype originates from an adult with an advanced solid tumor such as melanoma, head and neck, liver or kidney cancer. This CDR3 is CASSVTGETNEKLFF. DNA for the CDR3: TGTGCCAGCAGTGTGACAGGGGAAACTAATGAAAAACTGTTTTTT.